This T cell receptor (beta chain) comes out of a study of T-cell memory formation after mild COVID-19. Study summary: TCR clusters were mostly confined to one donor each. Study conclusions and caveats: In pre-infection memory, a portion of responding clones appeared, which suggested that cross-reactive memory joined.

TCR alpha and TCR beta cDNA libraries with sample barcodes and UMIs came from 5'RACE using constant-segment primers. One entry per CDR3 protein, called by TCRdb with MiXCR from the 5' RACE reads. The profile shows 300,000 to 350,000 distinct CDR3 sequences, approximately 20% of them singletons. On this clonotype itself: As yet, its antigen is unknown.

Per the germline V gene, CDR1 is SGHTA and CDR2 is FQGNSA. CDR3 length: 16 residues. Trimming cost V 1 base and J 6 bases, with 18 bases left between them. The sample taken for sequencing was PBMCs or a T cell subset sorted from them (not recorded which). This chain uses TRBV7-2 with TRBJ1-2; D remains unclear. The receptor's source is a man in his late teens or twenties who had mild COVID-19 (a few samples of this study predate the infection). Cell type and time point are not known. Here the CDR3 reads CASSLVGTRLHNGYTF. As DNA, the CDR3 is TGTGCCAGCAGCTTAGTCGGCACTAGGCTTCATAATGGCTACACCTTC.